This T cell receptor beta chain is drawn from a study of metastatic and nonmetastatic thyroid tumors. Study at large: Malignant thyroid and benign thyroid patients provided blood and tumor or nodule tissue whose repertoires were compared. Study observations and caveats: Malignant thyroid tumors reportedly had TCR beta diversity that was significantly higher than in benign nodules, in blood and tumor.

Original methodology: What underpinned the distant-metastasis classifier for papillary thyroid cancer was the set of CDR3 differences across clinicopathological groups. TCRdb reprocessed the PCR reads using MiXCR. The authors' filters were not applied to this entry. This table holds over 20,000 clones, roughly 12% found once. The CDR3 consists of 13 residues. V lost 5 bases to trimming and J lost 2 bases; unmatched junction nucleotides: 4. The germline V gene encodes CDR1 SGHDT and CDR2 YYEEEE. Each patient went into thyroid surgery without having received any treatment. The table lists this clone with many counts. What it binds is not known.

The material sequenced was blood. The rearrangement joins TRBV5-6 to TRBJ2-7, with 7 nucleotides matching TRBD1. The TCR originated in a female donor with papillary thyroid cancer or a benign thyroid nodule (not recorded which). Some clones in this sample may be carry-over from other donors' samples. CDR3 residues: CASRYGTAYEQYF. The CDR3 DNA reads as TGTGCCAGCAGGTATGGGACAGCCTACGAGCAGTACTTC.